One T cell receptor beta chain is described in this entry. Its antigen is as yet unknown. V gave up 5 bases and J gave up 5 bases, with 12 bases separating them. This CDR3 comprises 13 residues. Germline V gene data show CDR1 as SGHVS and CDR2 as FNYEAQ. Autoimmune disease history or systemic immunosuppression meant exclusion. This sample was included in a study of OX40 agonist ivuxolimab in advanced cancers. Study context: Partial response was recorded in three patients: one hepatocellular carcinoma and two cutaneous melanoma cases.

Using immunoSEQ multiplex PCR, the repertoire was profiled, and TCRdb retains in-frame clones only, with some absent. The sample contains about 100,000 clones, about nine tenths of which appear only once. Study-level findings and limits: Some nonresponders likewise displayed low normalized T-cell clonal expansion.

The sequence was collected from an adult with an advanced solid tumor such as melanoma, head and neck, liver or kidney cancer. This sample comprised CD4+ or CD8+ T cells sorted from blood, obtained in a trial of the OX40 agonist ivuxolimab. This chain links TRBV7-6 with TRBJ2-5; D ambiguous. The CDR3 reads CASSLVIGETQYF. The CDR3 coding sequence is TGTGCCAGCAGCCTCGTAATTGGGGAGACCCAGTACTTC.